The clone carrying this T cell receptor (beta chain) was recorded at least ten times. Antigen: not known. Each patient was aged 18 to 65 and had newly diagnosed hyperthyroidism of under 2 months' duration. The PBMCs were taken from under 12 ml of fresh peripheral blood. This record comes from a study of T cells in Graves' hyperthyroidism and ophthalmopathy. Overall study results and limits: A median around 6.8 months before onset, the model predicted ophthalmopathy. In the blood, most expanded thyroid clonotypes above 0.001 appeared as well.

Germline values: CDR1 LNHDA, CDR2 SQIVND (reference sequence). This CDR3 region has 14 residues. The junction had 6 bases not matched to a gene; V was cut back by 6 bases and J by 4 bases. The TCR beta CDR3 regions underwent amplification using RNA transcripts as the source. First-round RT-PCR targeting the TCR CDR3 was performed with the HTBI primer set. TCRdb used MiXCR to reprocess the multiplex PCR reads, holding one entry per CDR3 protein. The sample carries some 800,000 distinct CDR3 sequences, roughly 40% recorded once. Sequenced material: blood. The rearrangement uses TRBV19 and TRBJ1-1; 9 bases fit TRBD1. The clonotype originates from a man aged 18 to 30 with Graves' hyperthyroidism. The chain's CDR3 is CASSETGGGTEAFF. The CDR3 nucleotides read TGTGCCAGTAGCGAGACAGGGGGTGGCACTGAAGCTTTCTTT.